Sequencing of this T cell receptor beta chain was carried out in a study of PD-1 blockade in classical Hodgkin lymphoma. Broader study findings: Patients with a complete response exhibited baseline diversity comparable to newly diagnosed patients. Reports indicated that newly diagnosed patients had lower baseline TCR diversity than healthy donors did. With CD4+ cells, TCR diversity rose significantly by C4D1, but not with CD8+ cells. Prior therapy or disease activity may underlie the repertoire differences, whose causes remain undefined.

To note about this clone: The antigen remains undetermined.

Assay: immunoSEQ multiplex PCR; the TCRdb copy retains only in-frame clones and omits some. The sample comprises about 61,000 clones, approximately 90% of which are singletons, and about 8.1% rests with the top ten. Noted time point: cycle 4 day 1 (C4D1), after more than five weeks of nivolumab. Each and every patient relapsed after autologous stem cell transplantation, and patients got differing brentuximab vedotin exposure. The source is a human donor with classical Hodgkin lymphoma. Sequencing was performed on peripheral blood mononuclear cells (PBMCs), taken before the fourth cycle of nivolumab.

This chain's CDR3 is CASSSRWGYDEQFF. CDR3 coding DNA: TGCGCCAGCAGCTCAAGGTGGGGGTATGATGAGCAGTTCTTC. V usage is TRBV5-1 and J usage is TRBJ2-1; D may match TRBD1 or TRBD2 (5 bases each). Looked up from germline, CDR1 is SGHRS and CDR2 is YFSETQ. V dropped 3 bases and J dropped 8 bases, with 15 bases sitting between them. The CDR3 is 14 amino acids.